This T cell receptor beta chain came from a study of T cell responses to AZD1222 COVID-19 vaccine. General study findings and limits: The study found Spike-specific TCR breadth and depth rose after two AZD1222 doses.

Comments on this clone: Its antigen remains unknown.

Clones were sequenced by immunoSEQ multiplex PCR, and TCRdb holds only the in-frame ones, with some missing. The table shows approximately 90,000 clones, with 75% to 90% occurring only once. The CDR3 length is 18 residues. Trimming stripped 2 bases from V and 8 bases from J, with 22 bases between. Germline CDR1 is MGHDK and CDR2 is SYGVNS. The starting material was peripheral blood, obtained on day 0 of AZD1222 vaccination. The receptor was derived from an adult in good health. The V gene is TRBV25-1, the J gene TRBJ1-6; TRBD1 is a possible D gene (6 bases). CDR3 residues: CASSETTPRRGLYSPLHF. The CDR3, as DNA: TGTGCCAGCAGTGAAACCACCCCCCGGCGGGGGCTGTATTCACCCCTCCACTTT.